This T cell receptor beta chain comes out of a study of CD8+ T cells in alopecia areata. Once RNA had been extracted, it was reverse transcribed into cDNA to act as the sequencing template. Sequencing used immunoSEQ multiplex PCR; TCRdb keeps in-frame clones, though not all of them. The sample yields roughly 170,000 clones, 58% seen once. V was cut by 8 bases and J by 3 bases, with 13 bases left in between. The CDR3 spans 14 residues. Germline values: CDR1 MNHNS, CDR2 SASEGT. Treatment here: oral pan-JAK inhibitor, 5-10 mg twice daily. This rearrangement joins TRBV6-1 to TRBJ2-2; D could derive from TRBD1 or TRBD2 (6 bases each). The sequence was collected from a human donor with alopecia areata. This material consisted of CD8+ T cells sorted from blood, taken at week 24, from a patient treated with tofacitinib. In DNA, the CDR3 is TGTGCCAGCGGCGGGGACACCGACACCGGGGAGCTGTTTTTT. Protein: CASGGDTDTGELFF.